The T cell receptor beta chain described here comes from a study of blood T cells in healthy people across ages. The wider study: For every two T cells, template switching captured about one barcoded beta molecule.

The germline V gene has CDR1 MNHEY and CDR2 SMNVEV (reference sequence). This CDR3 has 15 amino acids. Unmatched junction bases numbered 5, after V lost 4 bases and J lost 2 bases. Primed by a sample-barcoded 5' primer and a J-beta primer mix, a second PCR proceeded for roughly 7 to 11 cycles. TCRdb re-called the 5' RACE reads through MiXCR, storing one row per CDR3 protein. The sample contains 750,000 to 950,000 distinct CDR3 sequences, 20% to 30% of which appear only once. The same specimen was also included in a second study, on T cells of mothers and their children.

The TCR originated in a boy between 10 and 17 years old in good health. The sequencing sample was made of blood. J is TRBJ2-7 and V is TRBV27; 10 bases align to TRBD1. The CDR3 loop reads CASSWGQGLTYEQYF. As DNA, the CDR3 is TGTGCCAGCAGTTGGGGACAGGGGTTGACCTACGAGCAGTACTTC.